The clone carrying this T cell receptor beta chain appeared many times. The antigen remains unidentified. MiXCR, run by TCRdb on the reads, gives a single entry per CDR3 protein. Altogether over 300,000 distinct CDR3 sequences are present, 17% being singletons, with the ten largest covering 9.5% to 15%. This sample is part of a study of T cell repertoires in cytomegalovirus infection. Study-wide background: CMV infection plus the matching HLA type was flagged by public TCR beta signatures.

The V segment lost 8 bases and the J segment 0 bases; nucleotides outside the gene matches: 8. The CDR3 sequence is 15 residues long. Findings and caveats of the study: Frequencies of public TCR beta families were cumulated, and this identified carriers of CMV plus the relevant HLA. The study found HLA-C-restricted CMV-specific TCR beta clonotypes dominating the ex vivo response.

The specimen sequenced was PBMCs. J is TRBJ2-3 and V is TRBV12-3 or TRBV12-4, with 7 bases identical to TRBD2. The receptor was derived from a human donor in good health (CMV status not recorded). Some clones in this sample may be carry-over from other donors' samples. The CDR3 DNA reads as TGTGCCAGCGTAATAAGCGGGGCTAGCACAGATACGCAGTATTTT. This gives the protein CASVISGASTDTQYF.